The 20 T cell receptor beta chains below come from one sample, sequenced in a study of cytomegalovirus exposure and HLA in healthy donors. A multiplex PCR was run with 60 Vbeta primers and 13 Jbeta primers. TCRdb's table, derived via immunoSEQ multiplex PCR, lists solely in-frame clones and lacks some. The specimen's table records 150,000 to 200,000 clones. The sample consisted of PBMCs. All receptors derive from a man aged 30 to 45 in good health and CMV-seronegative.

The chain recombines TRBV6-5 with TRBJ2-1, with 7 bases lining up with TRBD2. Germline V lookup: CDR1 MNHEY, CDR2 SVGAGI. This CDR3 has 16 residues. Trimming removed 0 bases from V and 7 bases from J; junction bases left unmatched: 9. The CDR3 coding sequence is TGTGCCAGCAGTTACTCGGTTGGGCGGGAGATGAATGAGCAGTTCTTC. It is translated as CASSYSVGREMNEQFF.

CDR3 coding DNA: TGTGCCAGCAGCGCCGGGACTAGCGCCTTAGGGTACGAGCAGTACTTC. Protein: CASSAGTSALGYEQYF. The chain recombines TRBV5-6 with TRBJ2-7, with 10 bases aligning to TRBD2. The CDR3 has 16 amino acids. Trimming at V came to 4 bases and at J to 4 bases, leaving 11 bases not matched to a gene. Germline V gene data show CDR1 as SGHDT and CDR2 as YYEEEE.

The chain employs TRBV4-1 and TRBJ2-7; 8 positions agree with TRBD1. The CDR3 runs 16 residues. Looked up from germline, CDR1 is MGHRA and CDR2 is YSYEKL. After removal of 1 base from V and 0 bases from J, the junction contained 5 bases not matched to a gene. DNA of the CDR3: TGCGCCAGCAGCCAAGGGCCGGACAGGGCCTCCTACGAGCAGTACTTC. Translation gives CASSQGPDRASYEQYF.

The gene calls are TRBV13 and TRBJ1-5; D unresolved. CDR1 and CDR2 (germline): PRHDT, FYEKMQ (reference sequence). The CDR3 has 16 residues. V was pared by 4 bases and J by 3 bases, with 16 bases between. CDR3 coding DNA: TGTGCCAGCAGCTCAACTCGCCTAAGAACCAATCAGCCCCAGCATTTT. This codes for CASSSTRLRTNQPQHF. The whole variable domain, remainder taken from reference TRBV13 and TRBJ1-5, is AAGVIQSPRHLIKEKRETATLKCYPIPRHDTVYWYQQGPGQDPQFLISFYEKMQSDKGSIPDRFSAQQFSDYHSELNMSSLELGDSALYFCASSSTRLRTNQPQHFGDGTRLSIL.

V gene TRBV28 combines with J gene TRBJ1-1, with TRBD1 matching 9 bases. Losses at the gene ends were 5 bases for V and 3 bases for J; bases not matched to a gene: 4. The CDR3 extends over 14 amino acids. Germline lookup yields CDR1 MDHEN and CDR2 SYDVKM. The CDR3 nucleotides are TGTGCCAGCAGTAGCACAGGGGGCTACACTGAAGCTTTCTTT. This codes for CASSSTGGYTEAFF.

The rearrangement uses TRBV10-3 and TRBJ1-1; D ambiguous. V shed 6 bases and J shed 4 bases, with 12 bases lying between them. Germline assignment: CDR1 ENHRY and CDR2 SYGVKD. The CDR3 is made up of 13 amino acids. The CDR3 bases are TGTGCCATCAGCCCAGCAGGTTTCACTGAAGCTTTCTTT. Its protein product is CAISPAGFTEAFF.

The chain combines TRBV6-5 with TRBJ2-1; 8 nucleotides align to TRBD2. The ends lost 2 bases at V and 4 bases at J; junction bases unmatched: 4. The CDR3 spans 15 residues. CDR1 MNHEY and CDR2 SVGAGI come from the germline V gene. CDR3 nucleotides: TGTGCCAGCAGTTACACTAGCGGAGCATACAATGAGCAGTTCTTC. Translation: CASSYTSGAYNEQFF.

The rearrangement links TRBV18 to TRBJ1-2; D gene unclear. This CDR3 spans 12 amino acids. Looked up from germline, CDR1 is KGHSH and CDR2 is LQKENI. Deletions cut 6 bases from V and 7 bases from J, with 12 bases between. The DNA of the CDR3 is TGTGCCAGCTCCCTGAGAGATGGTGGCTACACCTTC. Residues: CASSLRDGGYTF.

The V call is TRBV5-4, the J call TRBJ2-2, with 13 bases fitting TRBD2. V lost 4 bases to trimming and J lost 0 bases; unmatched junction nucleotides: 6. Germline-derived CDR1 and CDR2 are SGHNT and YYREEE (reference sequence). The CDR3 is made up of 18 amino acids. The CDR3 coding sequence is TGTGCCAGCAGCGGTAGACTAGCGGGAGGCGCGAACACCGGGGAGCTGTTTTTT. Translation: CASSGRLAGGANTGELFF.

CDR3 sequence reads: CAWSRTGAFGNTIYF. In nucleotides, the CDR3 is TGTGCCTGGAGTAGGACAGGCGCCTTTGGAAACACCATATATTTT. V is TRBV30 and J is TRBJ1-3, with TRBD1 identical over 7 bases. With 2 bases clipped from V and 3 bases from J, the junction kept 7 bases outside the gene matches. The CDR3 is 15 amino acids. Germline V gene data show CDR1 as GTSNPN and CDR2 as SVGIG (reference sequence).

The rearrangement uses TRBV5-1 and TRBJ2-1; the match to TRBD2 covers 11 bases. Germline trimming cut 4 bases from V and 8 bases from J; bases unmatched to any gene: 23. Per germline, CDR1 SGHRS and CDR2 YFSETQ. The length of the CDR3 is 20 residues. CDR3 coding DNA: TGCGCCAGCAGCCTTTCCTGGCTAGCGGGAGGCTCTTTTAATCACCATGAGCAGTTCTTC. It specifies CASSLSWLAGGSFNHHEQFF.

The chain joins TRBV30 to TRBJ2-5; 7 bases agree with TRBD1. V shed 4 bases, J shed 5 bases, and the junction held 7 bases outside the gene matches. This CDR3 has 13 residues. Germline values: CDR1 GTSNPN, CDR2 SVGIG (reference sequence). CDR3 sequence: CAWTRQGGETQYF. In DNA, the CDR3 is TGTGCCTGGACTAGACAGGGCGGCGAGACCCAGTACTTC.

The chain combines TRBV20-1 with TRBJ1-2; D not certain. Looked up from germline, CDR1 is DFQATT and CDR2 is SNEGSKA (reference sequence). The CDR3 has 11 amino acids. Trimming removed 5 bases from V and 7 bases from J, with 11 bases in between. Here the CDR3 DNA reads TGCAGTGCTCGGGCCGGGAGTGGCTACACCTTC. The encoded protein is CSARAGSGYTF.

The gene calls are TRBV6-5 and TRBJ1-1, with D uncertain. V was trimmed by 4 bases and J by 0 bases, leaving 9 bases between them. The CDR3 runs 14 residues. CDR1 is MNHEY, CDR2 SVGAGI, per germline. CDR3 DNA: TGTGCCAGCAGTTCGTACGGGGTGAACACTGAAGCTTTCTTT. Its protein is CASSSYGVNTEAFF.

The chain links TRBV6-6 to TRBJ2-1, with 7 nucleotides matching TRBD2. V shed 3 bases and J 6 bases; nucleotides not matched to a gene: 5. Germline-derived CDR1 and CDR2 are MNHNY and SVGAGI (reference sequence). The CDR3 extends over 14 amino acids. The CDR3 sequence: CASSYLGRGNEQFF. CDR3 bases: TGTGCCAGCAGTTATTTAGGGAGGGGCAATGAGCAGTTCTTC.

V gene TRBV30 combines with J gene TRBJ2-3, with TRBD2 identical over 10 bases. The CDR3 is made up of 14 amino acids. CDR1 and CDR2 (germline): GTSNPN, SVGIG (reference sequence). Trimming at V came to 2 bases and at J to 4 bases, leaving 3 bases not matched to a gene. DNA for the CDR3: TGTGCCTGGAGTCTAGCGGGAGTGCCAGATACGCAGTATTTT. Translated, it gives CAWSLAGVPDTQYF.

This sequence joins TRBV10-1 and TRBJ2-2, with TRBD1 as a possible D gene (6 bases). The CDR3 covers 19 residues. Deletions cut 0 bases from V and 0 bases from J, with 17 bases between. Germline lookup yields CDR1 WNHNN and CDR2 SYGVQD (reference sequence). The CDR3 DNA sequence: TGCGCCAGCAGTGAGTCTAGGGAGCCGGGACAAACGAACACCGGGGAGCTGTTTTTT. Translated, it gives CASSESREPGQTNTGELFF.

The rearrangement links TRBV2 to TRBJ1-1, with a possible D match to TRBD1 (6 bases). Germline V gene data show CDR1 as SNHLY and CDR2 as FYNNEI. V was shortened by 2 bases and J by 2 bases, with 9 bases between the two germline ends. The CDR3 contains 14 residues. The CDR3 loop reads CASSEWTDNTEAFF. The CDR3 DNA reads TGTGCCAGCAGTGAATGGACAGACAACACTGAAGCTTTCTTT.

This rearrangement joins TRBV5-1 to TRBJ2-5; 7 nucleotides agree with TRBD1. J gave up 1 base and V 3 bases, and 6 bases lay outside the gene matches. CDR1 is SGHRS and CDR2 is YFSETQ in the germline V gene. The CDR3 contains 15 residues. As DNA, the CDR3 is TGCGCCAGCAGCTCCGGGACAGACATCCAAGAGACCCAGTACTTC. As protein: CASSSGTDIQETQYF.

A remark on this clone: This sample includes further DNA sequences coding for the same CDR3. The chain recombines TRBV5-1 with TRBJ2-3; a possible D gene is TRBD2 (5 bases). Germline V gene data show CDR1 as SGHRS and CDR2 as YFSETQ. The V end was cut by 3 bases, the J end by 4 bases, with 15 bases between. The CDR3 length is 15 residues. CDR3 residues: CASSYDVGRADTQYF. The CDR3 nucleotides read TGCGCCAGCAGCTACGACGTTGGGAGAGCAGATACGCAGTATTTT.